This TCR beta chain was identified in a study of blood T cell repertoires in COVID-19. About the study: COVID-19 samples collected from the United States, Italy and Spain covered acute and convalescent phases. Sources were T cells, B-cell-depleted T cells, or PBMCs; the material itself was cDNA or gDNA.

Sequencing used immunoSEQ multiplex PCR; TCRdb keeps in-frame clones, though not all of them. The profile shows fewer than 250,000 clones, 88% of them singletons. Germline loops: CDR1 SGHAT, CDR2 FQNNGV. The CDR3 has 16 amino acids. Trimming took off 0 bases at V and 2 bases at J, with 14 bases between the two ends. This rearrangement joins TRBV11-2 to TRBJ2-7; no reliable D call. Sequences were obtained from peripheral blood. This TCR was sampled from a man aged 40-49 years with acute or convalescent COVID-19. The CDR3 DNA reads TGTGCCAGCAGCTTAGATCACGGCGTGGGCGCCTACGAGCAGTACTTC. Translation gives CASSLDHGVGAYEQYF.